This T cell receptor beta chain was captured by sequencing in a study of cytomegalovirus exposure and HLA in healthy donors. The CDR3 loop spans 16 amino acids. V dropped 3 bases and J dropped 2 bases, with 14 bases sitting between them. Germline V gene sequence: CDR1 KGHSH, CDR2 LQKENI. Profiled with immunoSEQ multiplex PCR; TCRdb holds only in-frame clones, not every one. The sample lists about 140,000 clones, approximately 84% seen once, with around 1.4% in the top ten. This sequence joins TRBV18 and TRBJ1-3; D is unclear. The sequence was obtained from a woman aged 30 to 39 in good health and CMV-seronegative. Material for sequencing was PBMCs. In nucleotides, the CDR3 is TGTGCCAGCTCACCTTCCGGTTCGAAAACTGGAAACACCATATATTTT. This codes for CASSPSGSKTGNTIYF.